This TCR beta chain is drawn from a study of shared clonotypes between healthy human individuals. Libraries were prepared by immunoSEQ multiplex PCR; TCRdb keeps only in-frame clonotypes and omits some of them. This sample has about 2.3 million clones, with around 93% found just once. In germline, CDR1 is SGDLS, CDR2 YYNGEE. Trimming removed 4 bases at V and 11 bases at J, with 15 bases between. CDR3 size: 12 residues. Sequences were obtained from naive CD4+ T cells from PBMCs. Subset specified: CD45RA+ positively selected. This clonotype was sampled from a man younger than 35 in good health. Some clones in this sample may be carry-over from other donors' samples. V and J are TRBV9 and TRBJ1-1; D might be TRBD1 (5 bases). In DNA, the CDR3 is TGTGCCAGCAGCCCCCGAGGGGTGTTGGCTTTCTTT. This gives the protein CASSPRGVLAFF.